Sequencing of this T cell receptor beta chain was carried out in a study of post-analysis software for immune sequencing data. Study context: The disease courses covered relapsing-remitting, secondary progressive and progressive-relapsing multiple sclerosis.

Presence of unique molecular identifiers characterized the TCR beta cDNA libraries. TCRdb fed the PCR reads into MiXCR, producing one record per CDR3 protein. Here the sample spans some 690,000 distinct CDR3 sequences, approximately 30% being singletons. Study-level findings and limits: Comparison with controls showed significantly lower normalized Chao1 diversity in multiple sclerosis patients.

This clonotype occurred a few times. As yet, its antigen is unknown. The sample was blood. The clonotype comes from a girl aged 10 to 17 with multiple sclerosis.

The CDR3 region is CSARKETGWHIQYF. CDR3 bases: TGCAGTGCTAGGAAAGAGACAGGGTGGCACATTCAGTACTTC. The rearrangement links TRBV20-1 to TRBJ2-4, with TRBD1 matching 7 bases. The germline CDR1 and CDR2 sequences are DFQATT and SNEGSKA (reference sequence). CDR3 size: 14 residues. Germline trimming cut 3 bases from V and 8 bases from J; bases unmatched to any gene: 10.